This is a list of T cell receptor beta chains from one sample in a study of blood T cell repertoires in COVID-19. Profiling relied on immunoSEQ multiplex PCR, and the TCRdb table lists in-frame clones only, not all of them. The sample yields roughly 180,000 clones, roughly 84% seen once. Sequenced material: PBMCs or T cells enriched from blood (not recorded which). The source of these receptors is a man in his 60s who had recovered from COVID-19. The CDR3 runs from the conserved cysteine through the conserved F or W. A D gene is named only where the DNA matches it firmly. Part of the rows lack a size; the others show once, few, many or a class for expanded clones.

j_gene: TRBJ2-2
v_gene: TRBV28
d_gene: -
abundance: -
CDR3aa: CASSLLNTGELFF
CDR3nt: TGTGCCAGCAGCCTCCTTAACACCGGGGAGCTGTTTTTT

j_gene: TRBJ1-1
v_gene: TRBV9
d_gene: -
abundance: -
CDR3aa: CASSVTVSNTEAFF
CDR3nt: TGTGCCAGCAGCGTCACAGTGTCAAACACTGAAGCTTTCTTT

j_gene: TRBJ2-7
v_gene: TRBV2
d_gene: -
abundance: -
CDR3aa: CASTADIASYEQYF
CDR3nt: TGTGCCAGCACGGCGGACATAGCCTCCTACGAGCAGTACTTC

j_gene: TRBJ2-7
v_gene: TRBV28
d_gene: -
abundance: -
CDR3aa: CASSLPGTKTYEQYF
CDR3nt: TGTGCCAGCAGTTTACCCGGGACAAAGACCTACGAGCAGTACTTC

j_gene: TRBJ2-5
v_gene: TRBV18
d_gene: -
abundance: few
CDR3aa: CASSPPSGEETQYF
CDR3nt: TGTGCCAGCTCACCACCATCAGGGGAAGAGACCCAGTACTTC

j_gene: TRBJ2-5
v_gene: TRBV24-1
d_gene: TRBD2
abundance: -
CDR3aa: CATDSGLGQETQYF
CDR3nt: TGTGCCACCGACTCGGGACTAGGCCAAGAGACCCAGTACTTC

j_gene: TRBJ1-1
v_gene: TRBV10-2
d_gene: -
abundance: -
CDR3aa: CASSESEWGLESRDTEAFF
CDR3nt: TGCGCCAGCAGTGAGTCGGAGTGGGGGCTCGAATCGAGGGACACTGAAGCTTTCTTT

j_gene: TRBJ2-1
v_gene: TRBV12-5
d_gene: TRBD2
abundance: -
CDR3aa: CASGLVFGGGANNEQFF
CDR3nt: TGTGCTAGTGGTTTGGTGTTTGGGGGAGGGGCTAACAATGAGCAGTTCTTC

j_gene: TRBJ1-4
v_gene: TRBV3-1/TRBV3-2
d_gene: -
abundance: -
CDR3aa: CASSQLPDNEKLFF
CDR3nt: TGTGCCAGCAGCCAACTCCCAGATAATGAAAAACTGTTTTTT

j_gene: TRBJ2-6
v_gene: TRBV29-1
d_gene: TRBD1
abundance: -
CDR3aa: CSVDAQQGAGANVLTF
CDR3nt: TGCAGCGTGGACGCCCAACAGGGGGCTGGGGCCAACGTCCTGACTTTC

j_gene: TRBJ2-7
v_gene: TRBV24-1
d_gene: TRBD1
abundance: few
CDR3aa: CATSEAGTADEQYF
CDR3nt: TGTGCCACCAGTGAGGCCGGGACAGCCGACGAGCAGTACTTC

j_gene: TRBJ2-7
v_gene: TRBV15
d_gene: TRBD1
abundance: -
CDR3aa: CATSRTGESEQYF
CDR3nt: TGTGCCACCAGCAGGACAGGGGAAAGCGAGCAGTACTTC

j_gene: TRBJ1-5
v_gene: TRBV3-1/TRBV3-2
d_gene: TRBD1
abundance: once
CDR3aa: CASSQGQGVDQPQHF
CDR3nt: TGTGCCAGCAGCCAAGGACAGGGAGTAGATCAGCCCCAGCATTTT

j_gene: TRBJ2-1
v_gene: TRBV11-1
d_gene: TRBD1
abundance: -
CDR3aa: CASSLEGTGWFF
CDR3nt: TGTGCCAGCAGCTTAGAAGGGACAGGGTGGTTCTTC

j_gene: TRBJ2-5
v_gene: TRBV27
d_gene: TRBD2
abundance: -
CDR3aa: CASSPSGANRETQYF
CDR3nt: TGTGCCAGCAGCCCAAGCGGGGCGAATCGGGAGACCCAGTACTTC

j_gene: TRBJ1-5
v_gene: TRBV30
d_gene: -
abundance: once
CDR3aa: CAWQQGNQPQHF
CDR3nt: TGTGCCTGGCAACAGGGTAACCAGCCCCAGCATTTT

j_gene: TRBJ1-6
v_gene: TRBV29-1
d_gene: -
abundance: -
CDR3aa: CSVVLGGEGSPLHF
CDR3nt: TGCAGCGTTGTCTTGGGAGGAGAGGGATCACCCCTCCACTTT

j_gene: TRBJ1-5
v_gene: TRBV11-2
d_gene: -
abundance: -
CDR3aa: CASSLSANQPQHF
CDR3nt: TGTGCCAGCAGCTTAAGCGCTAATCAGCCCCAGCATTTT

j_gene: TRBJ2-7
v_gene: TRBV7-9
d_gene: TRBD2
abundance: -
CDR3aa: CASTPPRGAFEQYF
CDR3nt: TGTGCCAGCACCCCCCCGCGGGGGGCCTTCGAGCAGTACTTC

j_gene: TRBJ1-5
v_gene: TRBV7-6
d_gene: TRBD1
abundance: -
CDR3aa: CASSLYIGQAGSQPQHF
CDR3nt: TGTGCCAGCAGCTTGTACATAGGACAGGCAGGTTCCCAGCCCCAGCATTTT

j_gene: TRBJ1-4
v_gene: TRBV7-9
d_gene: -
abundance: -
CDR3aa: CASSSSKTREKLFF
CDR3nt: TGTGCCAGCAGCTCTAGTAAGACTCGGGAAAAACTGTTTTTT

j_gene: TRBJ2-1
v_gene: TRBV4-2
d_gene: TRBD2
abundance: -
CDR3aa: CASSQGVAGGLPNEQFF
CDR3nt: TGTGCCAGCAGCCAGGGTGTAGCGGGGGGGCTTCCCAATGAGCAGTTCTTC

j_gene: TRBJ2-5
v_gene: TRBV28
d_gene: -
abundance: -
CDR3aa: CASSPNSEIYRVGGQETQYF
CDR3nt: TGTGCCAGCAGTCCAAATTCTGAGATATATCGGGTCGGCGGCCAAGAGACCCAGTACTTC

j_gene: TRBJ2-3
v_gene: TRBV28
d_gene: -
abundance: -
CDR3aa: CASSLQGFTSTDTQYF
CDR3nt: TGTGCCAGCAGTCTGCAGGGATTCACTAGCACAGATACGCAGTATTTT

j_gene: TRBJ1-2
v_gene: TRBV29-1
d_gene: -
abundance: -
CDR3aa: CSVPGAPDYGYTF
CDR3nt: TGCAGCGTCCCAGGGGCACCTGACTATGGCTACACCTTC

j_gene: TRBJ1-2
v_gene: TRBV13
d_gene: -
abundance: -
CDR3aa: CASSLQLAGSGYTF
CDR3nt: TGTGCCAGCAGCCTACAGCTGGCGGGAAGTGGCTACACCTTC

j_gene: TRBJ1-1
v_gene: TRBV6-6
d_gene: -
abundance: -
CDR3aa: CASSPTGRDPEAFF
CDR3nt: TGTGCCAGCAGTCCCACTGGGAGGGACCCTGAAGCTTTCTTT

j_gene: TRBJ2-5
v_gene: TRBV9
d_gene: TRBD2
abundance: -
CDR3aa: CASSDGLAGASETQYF
CDR3nt: TGTGCCAGCAGCGACGGACTAGCGGGGGCCTCGGAGACCCAGTACTTC

j_gene: TRBJ1-4
v_gene: TRBV28
d_gene: TRBD1
abundance: -
CDR3aa: CASSTYRGQLEKLFF
CDR3nt: TGTGCCAGCAGCACCTACAGGGGGCAATTGGAAAAACTGTTTTTT

j_gene: TRBJ2-7
v_gene: TRBV2
d_gene: TRBD2
abundance: -
CDR3aa: CASSRTSGSPYEQYF
CDR3nt: TGTGCCAGCAGTAGGACTAGCGGCTCTCCCTACGAGCAGTACTTC

j_gene: TRBJ2-7
v_gene: TRBV27
d_gene: TRBD1
abundance: -
CDR3aa: CASSSQDRGLREEYF
CDR3nt: TGTGCCAGCAGTTCCCAAGACAGGGGGCTGAGGGAGGAGTACTTC

j_gene: TRBJ1-5
v_gene: TRBV28
d_gene: TRBD1
abundance: few
CDR3aa: CASSFNRGGAQPQHF
CDR3nt: TGTGCCAGCAGTTTTAACAGGGGAGGTGCCCAGCCCCAGCATTTT

j_gene: TRBJ1-1
v_gene: TRBV30
d_gene: -
abundance: -
CDR3aa: CAWSSGRDTEAFF
CDR3nt: TGTGCCTGGAGTTCGGGCAGGGACACTGAAGCTTTCTTT

j_gene: TRBJ2-1
v_gene: TRBV5-4
d_gene: TRBD2
abundance: -
CDR3aa: CASSSGLAGGYEQFF
CDR3nt: TGTGCCAGCAGCTCGGGACTAGCGGGAGGCTATGAGCAGTTCTTC

j_gene: TRBJ2-6
v_gene: TRBV2
d_gene: TRBD1
abundance: -
CDR3aa: CASSTDRDRSGANVLTF
CDR3nt: TGTGCCAGCAGTACGGACAGGGATCGGTCTGGGGCCAACGTCCTGACTTTC

j_gene: TRBJ2-7
v_gene: TRBV15
d_gene: -
abundance: -
CDR3aa: CATSSGGTSYEQYF
CDR3nt: TGTGCCACCAGCAGCGGAGGGACGTCCTACGAGCAGTACTTC

j_gene: TRBJ2-7
v_gene: TRBV7-2
d_gene: TRBD1
abundance: -
CDR3aa: CASSLGGMGQASYEQYF
CDR3nt: TGTGCCAGCAGCTTAGGGGGCATGGGACAGGCAAGCTACGAGCAGTACTTC

j_gene: TRBJ1-6
v_gene: TRBV27
d_gene: -
abundance: -
CDR3aa: CASSPRLVSPLHF
CDR3nt: TGTGCCAGCAGTCCTCGACTCGTCTCACCCCTCCACTTT

j_gene: TRBJ2-3
v_gene: TRBV2
d_gene: -
abundance: once
CDR3aa: CASSESLADTQYF
CDR3nt: TGTGCCAGCAGTGAATCTCTAGCAGATACGCAGTATTTT

j_gene: TRBJ1-1
v_gene: TRBV18
d_gene: -
abundance: many
CDR3aa: CASSPGQNTEAFF
CDR3nt: TGTGCCAGCTCACCTGGACAGAACACTGAAGCTTTCTTT

j_gene: TRBJ2-5
v_gene: TRBV4-2
d_gene: -
abundance: -
CDR3aa: CASSQDGAGETQYF
CDR3nt: TGTGCCAGCAGCCAAGATGGTGCGGGAGAGACCCAGTACTTC

j_gene: TRBJ1-1
v_gene: TRBV18
d_gene: TRBD1
abundance: -
CDR3aa: CASSPSGGHTEAFF
CDR3nt: TGTGCCAGCTCACCGTCAGGGGGACACACTGAAGCTTTCTTT

j_gene: TRBJ2-7
v_gene: TRBV24-1
d_gene: TRBD2
abundance: once
CDR3aa: CATSDLGTSGSYEQYF
CDR3nt: TGTGCCACCAGTGATTTGGGGACTAGCGGATCCTACGAGCAGTACTTC

j_gene: TRBJ1-6
v_gene: TRBV7-9
d_gene: TRBD1
abundance: -
CDR3aa: CASSQGQGQDSPLHF
CDR3nt: TGTGCCAGCAGCCAAGGACAGGGGCAGGATTCACCCCTCCACTTT

j_gene: TRBJ2-3
v_gene: TRBV30
d_gene: TRBD2
abundance: -
CDR3aa: CAWSSPPVLADYTDTQYF
CDR3nt: TGTGCCTGGAGTTCCCCCCCCGTGCTAGCGGATTACACAGATACGCAGTATTTT

j_gene: TRBJ2-3
v_gene: TRBV7-3
d_gene: TRBD2
abundance: -
CDR3aa: CASSLRGGGTDTQYF
CDR3nt: TGTGCCAGCAGCTTACGGGGGGGAGGCACAGATACGCAGTATTTT

j_gene: TRBJ1-5
v_gene: TRBV9
d_gene: -
abundance: -
CDR3aa: CASSVAGLSNQPQHF
CDR3nt: TGTGCCAGCAGCGTAGCGGGATTGAGCAATCAGCCCCAGCATTTT

j_gene: TRBJ2-5
v_gene: TRBV11-2
d_gene: -
abundance: -
CDR3aa: CASSLVAALGTQYF
CDR3nt: TGTGCCAGCAGCTTAGTTGCGGCCCTAGGGACCCAGTACTTC